This T cell receptor (beta chain) was identified during a study of blood T cell repertoires in COVID-19. For the study at large: Sites in the United States, Italy and Spain provided acute and convalescent COVID-19 samples. Nucleic acid was either cDNA or gDNA, and it came from T cells, B-cell-depleted T cells, or PBMCs.

Seattle researchers signed up patients amid active infection and tracked them longitudinally. The sample holds one count of this clone. V was pared by 0 bases and J by 4 bases, with 6 bases of the junction left unmatched. The CDR3 covers 17 residues. The germline V gene encodes CDR1 LGHNA and CDR2 YNFKEQ. In the source study's methods: The authors estimated nucleated cell counts from reference gene primer amplification. TCRdb's table, derived via immunoSEQ multiplex PCR, lists solely in-frame clones and lacks some. V, J and clone size derive from that table, while D and trimming were established from the DNA sequence. Here the sample spans almost 200,000 clones, about four fifths being singletons.

The chain employs TRBV4-2 and TRBJ1-2; TRBD1 agrees at 12 bases. This clonotype originated in a woman in her forties with COVID-19, enrolled during active disease. The sample was peripheral blood. This CDR3 reads CASSQEGTGGGSYGYTF. The CDR3 DNA follows: TGTGCCAGCAGCCAAGAAGGGACAGGGGGCGGTAGCTATGGCTACACCTTC.